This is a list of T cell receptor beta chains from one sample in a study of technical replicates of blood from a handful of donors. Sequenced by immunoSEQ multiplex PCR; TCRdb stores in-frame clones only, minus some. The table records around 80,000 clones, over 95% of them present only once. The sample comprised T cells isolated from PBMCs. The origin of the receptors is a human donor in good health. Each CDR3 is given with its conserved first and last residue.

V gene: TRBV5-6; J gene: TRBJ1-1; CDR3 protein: CASRTGDSTEAFF
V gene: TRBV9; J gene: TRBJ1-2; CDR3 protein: CASSVVPGGVNGYTF
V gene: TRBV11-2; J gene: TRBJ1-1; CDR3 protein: CASSEDRESTEAFF
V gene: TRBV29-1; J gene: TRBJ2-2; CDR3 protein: CSVERSTGTGELFF
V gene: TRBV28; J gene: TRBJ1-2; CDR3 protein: CASGTTYGYTF
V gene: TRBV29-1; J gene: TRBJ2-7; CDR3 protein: CSVDGTGVNGEQYF
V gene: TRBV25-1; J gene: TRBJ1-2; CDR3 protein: CASSDPSGISGYTF
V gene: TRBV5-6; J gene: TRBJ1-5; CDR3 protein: CASSLTDQPQHF
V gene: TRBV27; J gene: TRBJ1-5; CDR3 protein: CASSEGMYRGINQPQHF
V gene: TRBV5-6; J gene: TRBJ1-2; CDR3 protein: CASSLHAGFNYGYTF
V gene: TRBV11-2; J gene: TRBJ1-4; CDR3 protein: CASSQDRAEKLFF
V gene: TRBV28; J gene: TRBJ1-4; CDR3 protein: CASSLSGATNEKLFF
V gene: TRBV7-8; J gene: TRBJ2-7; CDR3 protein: CASSSGGSAYEQYF
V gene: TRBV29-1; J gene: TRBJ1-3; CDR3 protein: CSVISLIGALSGNTIYF
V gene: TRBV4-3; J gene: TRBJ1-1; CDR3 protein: CASSQDGRDTEAFF
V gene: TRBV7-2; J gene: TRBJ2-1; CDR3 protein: CASSISMEPFF
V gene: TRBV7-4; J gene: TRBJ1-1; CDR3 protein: CASSLDSDSKEVNTEAFF
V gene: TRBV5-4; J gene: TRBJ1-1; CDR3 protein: CASSLWQTEAFF
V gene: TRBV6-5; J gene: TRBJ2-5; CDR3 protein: CASSHPWTGQETQYF
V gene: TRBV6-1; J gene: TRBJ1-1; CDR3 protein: CASSEIWGGNTEAFF
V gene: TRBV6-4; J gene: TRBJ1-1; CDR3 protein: CASSVQKNTEAFF
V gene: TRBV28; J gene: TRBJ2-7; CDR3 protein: CASSLTQGYEQYF
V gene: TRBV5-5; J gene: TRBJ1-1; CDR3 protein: CASSLVPQNTEAFF
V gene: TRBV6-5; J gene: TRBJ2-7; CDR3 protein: CASSSGVYEQYF
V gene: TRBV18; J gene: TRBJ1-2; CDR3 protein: CASSPTGEYGYTF
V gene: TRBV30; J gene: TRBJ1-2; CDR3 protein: CAWRHLTDRGVYGYTF
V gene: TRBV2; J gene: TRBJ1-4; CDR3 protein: CASSRSLLGKLFF
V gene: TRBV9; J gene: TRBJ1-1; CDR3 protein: CASSVTTANTEAFF
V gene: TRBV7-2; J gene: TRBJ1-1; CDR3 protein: CASNLQGAALLEAFF
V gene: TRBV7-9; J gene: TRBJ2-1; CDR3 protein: CASSPPSGLGNEQFF
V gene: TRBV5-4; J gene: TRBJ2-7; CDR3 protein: CASSLNLAGAEEQYF
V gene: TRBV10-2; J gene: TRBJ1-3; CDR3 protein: CASRGPGNTIYF
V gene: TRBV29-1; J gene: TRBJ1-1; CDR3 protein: CSVETGNTEAFF
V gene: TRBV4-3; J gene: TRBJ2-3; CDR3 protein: CASSQGLARYF
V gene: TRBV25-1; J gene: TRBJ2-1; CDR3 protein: CASSVAEGREQFF
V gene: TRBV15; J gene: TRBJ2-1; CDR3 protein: CATSRETSGPYNEQFF
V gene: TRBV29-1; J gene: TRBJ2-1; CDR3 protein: CSAGNMQFF
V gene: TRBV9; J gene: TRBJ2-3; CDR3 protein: CASSVGQLSDTQYF
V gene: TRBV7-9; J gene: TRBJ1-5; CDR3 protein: CASSQSDADQPQHF
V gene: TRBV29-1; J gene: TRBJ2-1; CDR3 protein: CSVGSTSGRGYNEQFF
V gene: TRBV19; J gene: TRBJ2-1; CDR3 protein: CASSSGLGPDEQFF
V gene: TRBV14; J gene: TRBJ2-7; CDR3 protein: CASSQGGSYEQYF
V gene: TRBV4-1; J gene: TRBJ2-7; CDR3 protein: CASSQGSGGVVSYEQYF
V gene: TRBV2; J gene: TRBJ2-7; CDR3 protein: CASVTGLTYEQYF
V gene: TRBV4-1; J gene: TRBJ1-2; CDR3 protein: CASSQVRYGTGALYGYTF
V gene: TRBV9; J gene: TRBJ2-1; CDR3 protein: CASSVGPSGSGYNEQFF
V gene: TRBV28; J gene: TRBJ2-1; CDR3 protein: CASSFVGFGTSHWNEQFF
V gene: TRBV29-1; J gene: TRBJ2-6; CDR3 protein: CSFEGGSGANVLTF
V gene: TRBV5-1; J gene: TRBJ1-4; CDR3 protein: CASSLGRSNEKLFF
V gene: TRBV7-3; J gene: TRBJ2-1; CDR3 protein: CASSYTKLNEQFF
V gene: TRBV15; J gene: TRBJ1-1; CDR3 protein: CATSRNRVATEAFF
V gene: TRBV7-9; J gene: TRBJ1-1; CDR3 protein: CASSSKTGELNTEAFF
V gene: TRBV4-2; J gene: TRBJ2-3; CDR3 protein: CASSQAAGIGTDTQYF